The sequence of this T cell receptor (beta chain) was determined in a study of T-cell reconstitution after alpha-beta-depleted transplantation in children. To note about this clonotype: The antigen is undetermined. A much larger clone sits a single nucleotide away, making a read error possible.

The CDR3 has 12 amino acids. Germline CDR1 reads SEHNR; CDR2 reads FQNEAQ (reference sequence). Whole-study results and caveats: Where alpha-beta T cells came from about two months after transplant was reportedly several hundred expanded graft clones. Diversity of TCRbeta at day 60 was high in some patients, arising from surviving recipient T cells and thymic progenitors.

Using unique molecular identifiers, the investigators prepared the TCRbeta library. TCRdb passed the PCR reads through MiXCR, listing each CDR3 protein once. The sample lists around 300,000 distinct CDR3 sequences, around 9.1% occurring once. The clonotype was recovered from a boy under three years old with acute myeloid leukemia, due to receive a stem cell transplant. This sequence joins TRBV7-9 and TRBJ1-1; D gene ambiguous. The sequenced sample was PBMCs, obtained before TCRalphabeta/CD19-depleted stem cell transplant. This CDR3 reads CANSLGGFEAFF. The CDR3, as DNA: TGTGCCAACAGCTTAGGAGGGTTCGAGGCTTTCTTT.